The 30 T cell receptor beta chains in this list originate from one sample, sequenced in a study of cytomegalovirus exposure and HLA in healthy donors. A multiplex PCR was run with 60 Vbeta primers and 13 Jbeta primers. This table comes from immunoSEQ multiplex PCR, and its TCRdb copy is limited to in-frame clones, with some not included. The sample holds 180,000 or so clones, over 75% seen once. The sequenced sample consisted of PBMCs. The receptors here all came from a man between 50 and 59 years old in good health and CMV-seropositive.

The V gene is TRBV28, the J gene TRBJ1-2, with D maybe TRBD1 (5 bases). V was trimmed by 8 bases and J by 3 bases, leaving 10 bases between them. CDR1 MDHEN and CDR2 SYDVKM come from the germline V gene. The CDR3 is 12 amino acids. CDR3 bases: TGTGCCAGCTTAGACAGCCACTATGGCTACACCTTC. Protein: CASLDSHYGYTF.

This chain joins TRBV30 and TRBJ1-2, with 8 nucleotides matching TRBD1. With V trimmed by 2 bases and J by 14 bases, 7 bases remained unmatched. The CDR3 extends over 11 amino acids. CDR1 is GTSNPN, CDR2 SVGIG, per germline (reference sequence). CDR3 sequence: CAWSSGGSLTF. The CDR3 DNA sequence: TGTGCCTGGAGTTCAGGGGGCTCTTTAACCTTC.

This sequence joins TRBV28 and TRBJ2-7, with 8 nucleotides matching TRBD2. The CDR3 consists of 14 residues. Unmatched junction bases numbered 10, after V lost 6 bases and J lost 6 bases. Germline-derived CDR1 and CDR2 are MDHEN and SYDVKM. Here the CDR3 DNA reads TGTGCCAGCAGCCCCGCGGGGGGAGCGAGCGAGCAGTACTTC. Residues: CASSPAGGASEQYF. Supplemented by reference TRBV28 and TRBJ2-7, the full variable domain reads DVKVTQSSRYLVKRTGEKVFLECVQDMDHENMFWYRQDPGLGLRLIYFSYDVKMKEKGDIPEGYSVSREKKERFSLILESASTNQTSMYLCASSPAGGASEQYFGPGTRLTVT.

The chain is built from TRBV7-2 and TRBJ2-1, with D perhaps matching TRBD2 (7 bases). Germline V gene sequence: CDR1 SGHTA, CDR2 FQGNSA. CDR3 length: 15 residues. The V end was cut by 3 bases, the J end by 7 bases, with 16 bases between. The CDR3 DNA reads TGTGCCAGCAGCTTCCCTGCGGGGGCCACTAATGAGCAGTTCTTC. Translating gives CASSFPAGATNEQFF.

This clone has more than one count but fewer than ten. The genes are TRBV7-2 and TRBJ2-1; the match to TRBD1 covers 9 bases. This CDR3 has 14 amino acids. J gave up 5 bases and V 6 bases, and 5 bases lay outside the gene matches. Germline V lookup: CDR1 SGHTA, CDR2 FQGNSA. CDR3 DNA: TGTGCCAGCAGTTTCGGGACAGGGAACAATGAGCAGTTCTTC. The encoded protein is CASSFGTGNNEQFF.

In this sample, this clone turned up a few times. The V and J genes are TRBV19 and TRBJ1-5; D ambiguous. The CDR3 has 14 amino acids. The V end was cut by 10 bases, the J end by 0 bases, with 13 bases between. CDR1 is LNHDA, CDR2 SQIVND, per germline (reference sequence). This CDR3 reads CATGREYSNQPQHF. The DNA for the CDR3 is TGTGCCACCGGACGGGAATATAGCAATCAGCCCCAGCATTTT. Based on the CDR3 plus reference TRBV19 and TRBJ1-5, the full variable domain is DGGITQSPKYLFRKEGQNVTLSCEQNLNHDAMYWYRQDPGQGLRLIYYSQIVNDFQKGDIAEGYSVSREKKESFPLTVTSAQKNPTAFYLCATGREYSNQPQHFGDGTRLSIL.

The rearrangement joins TRBV9 to TRBJ1-3, with 7 nucleotides matching TRBD1. Trimming at V came to 0 bases and at J to 0 bases, leaving 0 bases not matched to a gene. This CDR3 contains 15 residues. CDR1 SGDLS and CDR2 YYNGEE come from the germline V gene. CDR3 loop: CASSVGQGSGNTIYF. CDR3 in DNA: TGTGCCAGCAGCGTAGGACAGGGCTCTGGAAACACCATATATTTT.

The V call is TRBV27, the J call TRBJ1-1; 10 positions match TRBD1. Germline loops: CDR1 MNHEY, CDR2 SMNVEV (reference sequence). The CDR3 covers 15 residues. J lost 4 bases, V lost 4 bases, and 6 bases had no gene match. The CDR3, as DNA: TGTGCCAGCAGTTCCGGGACAGGGGTGATCACTGAAGCTTTCTTT. Translation gives CASSSGTGVITEAFF.

The rearrangement links TRBV28 to TRBJ1-5; 9 positions agree with TRBD1. This CDR3 region has 17 residues. After removal of 4 bases from V and 0 bases from J, the junction contained 7 bases not matched to a gene. Per germline, CDR1 MDHEN and CDR2 SYDVKM. CDR3 protein: CASSSDRGGDSNQPQHF. The CDR3 DNA is TGTGCCAGCAGTTCGGACAGGGGAGGAGATAGCAATCAGCCCCAGCATTTT.

V and J are TRBV5-6 and TRBJ2-7, with 12 bases identical to TRBD1. CDR3 length: 15 residues. Germline lookup yields CDR1 SGHDT and CDR2 YYEEEE. The trim removed 2 bases at V and 6 bases at J, leaving 6 bases unmatched. CDR3 DNA sequence: TGTGCCAGCAGCTTAGGGACAGGGGGCTTGAGCGAGCAGTACGTC. Translating gives CASSLGTGGLSEQYV.

This rearrangement joins TRBV5-1 to TRBJ2-5; 9 bases are shared with TRBD2. V gave up 4 bases and J gave up 1 base; unmatched junction bases: 8. The CDR3 extends over 16 amino acids. The germline V gene encodes CDR1 SGHRS and CDR2 YFSETQ. This CDR3 is CASSEGAGGSQETQYF. The DNA for the CDR3 is TGCGCCAGCAGCGAAGGAGCGGGGGGTTCCCAAGAGACCCAGTACTTC.

The gene calls are TRBV7-9 and TRBJ2-3, with TRBD1 as a possible D gene (6 bases). There are 15 residues in the CDR3. Trimming shortened V by 5 bases and J by 4 bases, and 16 bases separated the two germline ends. CDR1 and CDR2 (germline): SEHNR, FQNEAQ (reference sequence). The chain's CDR3 is CASSQDRYWSDTQYF. The CDR3 DNA sequence: TGTGCCAGCAGCCAAGACAGGTATTGGTCAGATACGCAGTATTTT.

The chain couples TRBV7-8 to TRBJ2-1; TRBD1 agrees at 7 bases. The CDR3 loop spans 15 amino acids. The V and J ends lost 4 bases and 7 bases, in that order; junction bases with no gene match: 10. Germline V CDR1 and CDR2: SGHVS, FQNEAQ. This CDR3 reads CASSYRDRARNEQFF. Written as DNA, the CDR3 is TGTGCCAGCAGCTACCGGGACAGAGCTCGGAATGAGCAGTTCTTC.

This chain uses TRBV7-2 with TRBJ1-5; the D is unclear. This CDR3 is built from 12 residues. V lost 2 bases, J lost 5 bases, and 4 bases lay in between. From germline, CDR1 is SGHTA and CDR2 FQGNSA. The CDR3 DNA reads as TGTGCCAGCAGCTTAAGAGATCAGCCCCAGCATTTT. As protein: CASSLRDQPQHF.

The gene calls are TRBV6-5 and TRBJ1-1; maybe TRBD1 (5 bases). Germline CDR1 and CDR2: MNHEY and SVGAGI. V lost 0 bases and J lost 0, with 11 bases in between. This CDR3 is built from 16 residues. The CDR3 DNA is TGTGCCAGCAGTTACTCGTACAGGACCGTGAACACTGAAGCTTTCTTT. Protein sequence: CASSYSYRTVNTEAFF.

The V and J genes are TRBV27 and TRBJ2-2; 7 positions match TRBD2. CDR1 and CDR2 from the germline V gene are MNHEY and SMNVEV (reference sequence). With 5 bases clipped from V and 8 bases from J, the junction kept 2 bases outside the gene matches. The CDR3 consists of 12 residues. CDR3 amino acids: CASSPGGGELFF. In DNA form, the CDR3 reads TGTGCCAGCAGTCCGGGGGGAGGGGAGCTGTTTTTT.

Of note for this clone: The junction departs from germline at one end; a sequencing error may be responsible. The CDR3 bases are TGTGCCAGTAGTGAATCCTGGACAATAATAACTGAAGCTTTCTTT. Translating it yields CASSESWTIITEAFF. The gene calls are TRBV2 and TRBJ1-1, with D tentatively TRBD1 (5 bases). Germline values: CDR1 SNHLY, CDR2 FYNNEI. This CDR3 has 15 residues.

CDR3 coding DNA: TGTGCCAGCAGCCCACGGGGAAGAGCGACCTATGACATTCAGTACTTC. Protein sequence: CASSPRGRATYDIQYF. The chain has TRBV5-4 and TRBJ2-4, with a tentative D call TRBD2 (5 bases). The germline V gene encodes CDR1 SGHNT and CDR2 YYREEE (reference sequence). CDR3 size: 16 residues. Trimming pared 4 bases from V and 8 bases from J, leaving 22 bases between. The full variable domain, with the rest looked up from reference TRBV5-4 and TRBJ2-4, is ETGVTQSPTHLIKTRGQQVTLRCSSQSGHNTVSWYQQALGQGPQFIFQYYREEENGRGNFPPRFSGLQFPNYSSELNVNALELDDSALYLCASSPRGRATYDIQYFGAGTRLSVL.

The chain uses TRBV2 and TRBJ2-5; 10 bases match TRBD1. Unmatched junction bases numbered 8, after V lost 5 bases and J lost 5 bases. Germline assignment: CDR1 SNHLY and CDR2 FYNNEI. The CDR3 contains 15 residues. The CDR3 DNA reads as TGTGCCAGCAGTTCCGGGACAGGGGTTCGCGAGACCCAGTACTTC. Translation: CASSSGTGVRETQYF.

This chain joins TRBV10-1 and TRBJ2-7; D is perhaps TRBD1 (5 bases). The length of the CDR3 is 13 residues. V was shortened by 0 bases and J by 8 bases, with 11 bases between the two germline ends. Germline assignment: CDR1 WNHNN and CDR2 SYGVQD (reference sequence). The CDR3 protein is CASSESRQGKQYV. The DNA for the CDR3 is TGCGCCAGCAGTGAGTCGAGGCAGGGAAAGCAGTACGTC.

V is TRBV6-4 and J is TRBJ2-3; unclear D gene. Germline V lookup: CDR1 MRHNA, CDR2 SNTAGT. V was trimmed by 3 bases and J by 0 bases, leaving 4 bases between them. The CDR3 runs 13 residues. The CDR3 loop reads CASSEQSTDTQYF. For the CDR3, the DNA is TGTGCCAGCAGTGAACAGAGCACAGATACGCAGTATTTT.

V gene TRBV5-1 combines with J gene TRBJ2-1; TRBD2 aligns across 11 bases. The germline V gene encodes CDR1 SGHRS and CDR2 YFSETQ. The CDR3 is 19 residues long. J gave up 0 bases and V 4 bases, and 12 bases lay outside the gene matches. CDR3 nucleotides: TGCGCCAGCAGCCCGAGTCTAGCGGGGGGCCAACTCTCCTACAATGAGCAGTTCTTC. It specifies CASSPSLAGGQLSYNEQFF.

This clone appeared a few times. This chain joins TRBV5-1 and TRBJ1-1; D not certain. The CDR3 has 13 residues. V gave up 0 bases and J gave up 3 bases, with 6 bases separating them. Germline V CDR1 and CDR2: SGHRS, YFSETQ. The chain's CDR3 is CASSLESDTEAFF. The DNA of the CDR3 is TGCGCCAGCAGCTTGGAGTCGGACACTGAAGCTTTCTTT.

CDR3 in DNA: TGTGCCAGCAGTCGTGGACAGGGCTCCACTGAAGCTTTCTTT. This codes for CASSRGQGSTEAFF. This chain uses TRBV25-1 with TRBJ1-1, with 8 nucleotides matching TRBD1. Germline V CDR1 and CDR2: MGHDK, SYGVNS. The junction had 6 bases not matched to a gene; V was cut back by 5 bases and J by 4 bases. This CDR3 contains 14 residues.

The chain uses TRBV6-1 and TRBJ1-4; D is possibly TRBD1 (6 bases). The CDR3 length is 15 residues. CDR1 and CDR2 from the germline V gene are MNHNS and SASEGT. Trimming left V 5 bases short and J 6 bases short, with 16 bases between. CDR3 sequence reads: CASSRKQGVYEKLFF. CDR3 DNA sequence: TGTGCCAGCAGTCGTAAACAGGGAGTGTATGAAAAACTGTTTTTT.

The chain is built from TRBV6-5 and TRBJ2-2; 9 bases agree with TRBD1. After removal of 7 bases from V and 6 bases from J, the junction contained 9 bases not matched to a gene. This CDR3 comprises 15 residues. Germline CDR1 is MNHEY and CDR2 is SVGAGI. In nucleotides, the CDR3 is TGTGCCAGCATCCCCCAACAGGGGGCATCCGGGGAGCTGTTTTTT. Protein sequence: CASIPQQGASGELFF.

The genes are TRBV29-1 and TRBJ2-7; TRBD1 aligns across 12 bases. CDR1 and CDR2 from the germline V gene are SQVTM and ANQGSEA. The CDR3 totals 14 residues. The trim removed 4 bases at V and 4 bases at J, leaving 5 bases unmatched. CDR3 sequence reads: CSVVGQGALYEQYF. Written as DNA, the CDR3 is TGCAGCGTTGTGGGACAGGGGGCCTTATACGAGCAGTACTTC.

The rearrangement links TRBV6-6 to TRBJ1-4, with 7 bases lining up with TRBD1. The CDR3 loop spans 13 amino acids. V dropped 4 bases and J dropped 6; count of bases not matched to a gene: 2. Germline V CDR1 and CDR2: MNHNY, SVGAGI (reference sequence). CDR3 in DNA: TGTGCCAGCAGTTTCGGGACAGATGAAAAACTGTTTTTT. This gives the protein CASSFGTDEKLFF.

CDR3 sequence: CASSLNRDRGLYSPLHF. CDR3 in DNA: TGTGCCAGCAGCTTAAATAGGGACAGGGGGCTATATTCACCCCTCCACTTT. This rearrangement joins TRBV7-3 to TRBJ1-6; 12 bases fit TRBD1. V gave up 1 base and J gave up 8 bases; unmatched junction bases: 6. Germline CDR1 reads SGHTA; CDR2 reads FQGTGA. This CDR3 is built from 17 residues. Based on the CDR3 plus reference TRBV7-3 and TRBJ1-6, the full variable domain is GAGVSQTPSNKVTEKGKYVELRCDPISGHTALYWYRQSLGQGPEFLIYFQGTGAADDSGLPNDRFFAVRPEGSVSTLKIQRTERGDSAVYLCASSLNRDRGLYSPLHFGNGTRLTVT.

The chain links TRBV9 to TRBJ2-3, with 7 bases lining up with TRBD2. The V gene end was trimmed by 0 bases and the J gene end by 2 bases; junction bases not matched to a gene: 9. Germline V CDR1 and CDR2: SGDLS, YYNGEE. The CDR3 consists of 17 residues. CDR3 coding DNA: TGTGCCAGCAGCGTAGGTGTGGGGGGGGATAACACAGATACGCAGTATTTT. As protein: CASSVGVGGDNTDTQYF.